These 30 T cell receptor beta chains originate from one sample sequenced in a study of cytomegalovirus exposure and HLA in healthy donors. PCR employed 60 Vbeta and 13 Jbeta primers. The protocol was immunoSEQ multiplex PCR, while the TCRdb copy is restricted to in-frame clones and leaves out a portion. This table has about 150,000 clones, 65% to 90% appearing once. The sample comprised PBMCs. Source of these receptors: a woman aged 50 to 60 in good health and CMV-seropositive.

This rearrangement joins TRBV5-8 to TRBJ1-5, with TRBD1 matching 7 bases. V lost 3 bases and J lost 6; bases outside the gene matches: 3. This CDR3 has 13 residues. Germline V CDR1 and CDR2: SGHTS, YDEGEE. The CDR3 is CASSSTGSQPQHF. The CDR3 nucleotides are TGTGCCAGCAGCTCGACAGGGAGTCAGCCCCAGCATTTT. The full variable domain, in which reference TRBV5-8 and TRBJ1-5 provide the parts outside the CDR3, is EAGVTQSPTHLIKTRGQQATLRCSPISGHTSVYWYQQALGLGLQFLLWYDEGEERNRGNFPPRFSGRQFPNYSSELNVNALELEDSALYLCASSSTGSQPQHFGDGTRLSIL.

This chain connects TRBV19 to TRBJ1-5, with 7 bases lining up with TRBD1. Germline CDR1 is LNHDA and CDR2 is SQIVND (reference sequence). The V and J ends lost 5 bases and 3 bases, in that order; junction bases with no gene match: 7. The CDR3 is 15 amino acids. The CDR3 DNA sequence: TGTGCCAGTAGTGGTTGGGACAGCCACAATCAGCCCCAGCATTTT. Its translation is CASSGWDSHNQPQHF.

The chain uses TRBV6-5 and TRBJ2-7; 7 bases agree with TRBD1. V gave up 5 bases and J gave up 0 bases; unmatched junction bases: 7. The germline CDR1 and CDR2 sequences are MNHEY and SVGAGI. This CDR3 spans 15 amino acids. The chain's CDR3 is CASSRDSPNSYEQYF. CDR3 bases: TGTGCCAGCAGTCGGGACAGTCCTAACTCCTACGAGCAGTACTTC.

The rearrangement joins TRBV28 to TRBJ1-5, with D uncertain. CDR3 length: 15 amino acids. Trimming shortened V by 3 bases and J by 3 bases, and 12 bases separated the two germline ends. CDR1 is MDHEN, CDR2 SYDVKM, per germline. CDR3 amino acids: CASSLLEGNNQPQHF. The CDR3 DNA is TGTGCCAGCAGTTTGTTGGAGGGAAACAATCAGCCCCAGCATTTT.

This clone came up once. The gene calls are TRBV7-9 and TRBJ2-7, with 7 bases aligning to TRBD2. Trimming cost V 4 bases and J 2 bases; bases outside gene matches: 8. Germline CDR1 reads SEHNR; CDR2 reads FQNEAQ (reference sequence). The CDR3 is 15 amino acids. The CDR3 region is CASSYGSGYTYEQYF. The CDR3 DNA follows: TGTGCCAGCAGCTACGGTAGCGGGTATACCTACGAGCAGTACTTC.

This clone appeared a few times. The V and J genes are TRBV30 and TRBJ1-2; the D gene is possibly TRBD1 (6 bases). Germline-derived CDR1 and CDR2 are GTSNPN and SVGIG (reference sequence). Trimming removed 4 bases at V and 0 bases at J, with 18 bases between. The length of the CDR3 is 16 residues. The CDR3 DNA reads TGTGCCTGGATGGACAGCCCGGGGGGGTCTAACTATGGCTACACCTTC. Translation: CAWMDSPGGSNYGYTF.

The rearrangement uses TRBV30 and TRBJ1-5, with a possible D match to TRBD1 (6 bases). In germline, CDR1 is GTSNPN, CDR2 SVGIG (reference sequence). With 1 base removed from V and 2 bases from J, the gap between germline ends came to 9 bases. The CDR3 contains 14 residues. CDR3 in amino acids: CAWSGPGGNQPQHF. For the CDR3, the DNA is TGTGCCTGGAGTGGGCCAGGGGGCAATCAGCCCCAGCATTTT.

V gene TRBV6-1 combines with J gene TRBJ1-1; 7 bases align to TRBD1. CDR3 length equals 15 residues. V was clipped by 1 base and J by 10 bases; unmatched bases: 12. The germline CDR1 and CDR2 sequences are MNHNS and SASEGT. The CDR3, as DNA: TGTGCCAGCAGTGAAGATGCCTCAGGGGGTGGGGGAGCTTTCTTT. It yields the protein CASSEDASGGGGAFF.

The gene calls are TRBV15 and TRBJ1-1, with TRBD1 identical over 9 bases. This CDR3 is built from 16 residues. The ends lost 6 bases at V and 4 bases at J; junction bases unmatched: 12. CDR1 LNHNV and CDR2 YYDKDF come from the germline V gene (reference sequence). CDR3 bases: TGTGCCACCAGTCCGATTCCGGGGACAGGGAGCACTGAAGCTTTCTTT. Amino acids: CATSPIPGTGSTEAFF.

The chain combines TRBV6-1 with TRBJ2-7; 13 nucleotides line up with TRBD2. V shed 1 base, J shed 4 bases, and the junction held 1 base outside the gene matches. In germline, CDR1 is MNHNS, CDR2 SASEGT. The CDR3 totals 15 residues. CDR3 loop: CASSEGLAGGYEQYF. The CDR3 DNA is TGTGCCAGCAGTGAAGGACTAGCGGGGGGTTACGAGCAGTACTTC.

The rearrangement links TRBV30 to TRBJ2-1, with TRBD2 matching 9 bases. The V and J ends lost 2 bases and 6 bases, in that order; junction bases with no gene match: 8. The CDR3 loop spans 15 amino acids. Looked up from germline, CDR1 is GTSNPN and CDR2 is SVGIG (reference sequence). The CDR3 nucleotides read TGTGCCTGGAGTATTACCGGGACTAGCTCCAATGAGCAGTTCTTC. Protein product: CAWSITGTSSNEQFF.

This rearrangement joins TRBV13 to TRBJ2-3, with 9 bases aligning to TRBD2. CDR3 size: 14 residues. Germline CDR1 and CDR2: PRHDT and FYEKMQ (reference sequence). J was trimmed by 6 bases and V by 1 base; bases with no gene match: 2. The CDR3 loop is CASSLASGGDTQYF. The CDR3 nucleotides are TGTGCCAGCAGCTTAGCAAGCGGGGGGGATACGCAGTATTTT.

This sequence joins TRBV6-1 and TRBJ1-2; D may be TRBD1 (6 bases). Trimming left V 5 bases short and J 0 bases short, with 13 bases between. The CDR3 totals 15 residues. The germline gives CDR1 MNHNS, CDR2 SASEGT. The CDR3, as DNA: TGTGCCAGCAGTCCGGGGACACCTCCTAACTATGGCTACACCTTC. Residues: CASSPGTPPNYGYTF.

This chain links TRBV11-2 with TRBJ2-7; 8 bases align to TRBD1. Trimming cost V 5 bases and J 4 bases; bases outside gene matches: 7. CDR1 and CDR2 from the germline V gene are SGHAT and FQNNGV. This CDR3 contains 14 residues. CDR3 loop: CASSPTGVQYEQYF. The CDR3 DNA reads as TGTGCCAGCAGCCCGACAGGGGTACAATACGAGCAGTACTTC.

The CDR3 sequence: CASSPGQGRSYEQYF. The CDR3 DNA reads TGTGCCAGCAGCCCGGGACAGGGGCGATCCTACGAGCAGTACTTC. The V and J genes are TRBV5-6 and TRBJ2-7; TRBD1 matches at 10 bases. J gave up 1 base and V 4 bases, and 5 bases lay outside the gene matches. Germline-derived CDR1 and CDR2 are SGHDT and YYEEEE. The CDR3 contains 15 residues.

This sequence joins TRBV6-4 and TRBJ2-1; D might be TRBD2 (6 bases). V was trimmed by 0 bases and J by 9 bases, leaving 12 bases between them. Looked up from germline, CDR1 is MRHNA and CDR2 is SNTAGT. The CDR3 is 14 amino acids. The CDR3 loop is CASSDSPGRGEQFF. The CDR3 nucleotides read TGTGCCAGCAGTGACTCTCCAGGGCGGGGTGAGCAGTTCTTC.

As for this clone: Since the CDR3 does not end with the conserved phenylalanine or tryptophan, this likely comes from a read error. The chain is built from TRBV29-1 and TRBJ2-7; TRBD1 aligns across 8 bases. Trimming cost V 1 base and J 4 bases; bases outside gene matches: 3. CDR1 is SQVTM, CDR2 ANQGSEA, per germline. The CDR3 has 13 amino acids. The DNA of the CDR3 is TGCAGCGTTGAAGGGACAGGGACTTACGAGCAGTACCTC. Encoded protein: CSVEGTGTYEQYL.

The chain joins TRBV15 to TRBJ2-3, with D possibly TRBD2 on 5 matching bases. Germline values: CDR1 LNHNV, CDR2 YYDKDF (reference sequence). The V end was cut by 6 bases, the J end by 2 bases, with 15 bases between. This CDR3 region has 15 residues. The CDR3 sequence is CATSRSGSYTDTQYF. The CDR3 DNA follows: TGTGCCACCAGTCGGAGCGGCAGCTACACAGATACGCAGTATTTT.

The chain joins TRBV4-3 to TRBJ2-3; possible D gene TRBD1, 5 bases. V was cut by 1 base and J by 2 bases, with 16 bases left in between. The CDR3 is made up of 17 amino acids. Germline V CDR1 and CDR2: LGHNA, YSLEER. CDR3 loop: CASSQGGWGTSTDTQYF. CDR3 sequence (DNA): TGCGCCAGCAGCCAAGGCGGTTGGGGCACCTCCACAGATACGCAGTATTTT.

The genes are TRBV18 and TRBJ1-2; 7 bases map to TRBD1. The ends lost 1 base at V and 0 bases at J; junction bases unmatched: 2. Germline loops: CDR1 KGHSH, CDR2 LQKENI. There are 15 residues in the CDR3. This CDR3 reads CASSPRDRTNYGYTF. CDR3 in DNA: TGTGCCAGCTCACCACGGGACAGAACTAACTATGGCTACACCTTC.

The chain joins TRBV4-1 to TRBJ2-3; D is uncertain. V lost 2 bases to trimming and J lost 1 base, with 13 bases between them. The CDR3 has 16 amino acids. Germline assignment: CDR1 MGHRA and CDR2 YSYEKL. The CDR3 nucleotides are TGCGCCAGCAGCCAATCTAAAAGCGAGGGCACAGATACGCAGTATTTT. Its protein product is CASSQSKSEGTDTQYF.

This sequence joins TRBV7-6 and TRBJ1-2, with 10 nucleotides matching TRBD1. Unmatched junction bases numbered 3, after V lost 6 bases and J lost 5 bases. Germline V gene data show CDR1 as SGHVS and CDR2 as FNYEAQ. CDR3 length: 13 amino acids. As DNA, the CDR3 is TGTGCCAGCAGTCGGACAGGGGGATATGGCTACACCTTC. It codes for CASSRTGGYGYTF.

The rearrangement uses TRBV19 and TRBJ2-3, with D maybe TRBD2 (5 bases). This CDR3 has 16 residues. Trimming took 0 bases from V and 4 from J, leaving 14 bases between them. CDR1 LNHDA and CDR2 SQIVND come from the germline V gene (reference sequence). The CDR3 spells CASSIDKWLAADTQYF. The DNA for the CDR3 is TGTGCCAGTAGTATAGATAAGTGGCTAGCAGCAGATACGCAGTATTTT.

CDR3: CAWSIRTPRGTGELFF. CDR3 sequence (DNA): TGTGCCTGGAGTATCAGGACCCCTCGGGGTACCGGGGAGCTGTTTTTT. V usage is TRBV30 and J usage is TRBJ2-2; a weak D match, TRBD2 (5 bases). V lost 2 bases and J lost 5, with 18 bases in between. Per the germline V gene, CDR1 is GTSNPN and CDR2 is SVGIG (reference sequence). This CDR3 is built from 16 residues.

The J gene is TRBJ2-5, the V gene TRBV5-4; 9 bases match TRBD2. Germline V gives CDR1 SGHNT, CDR2 YYREEE (reference sequence). This CDR3 spans 15 amino acids. The junction had 6 bases not matched to a gene; V was cut back by 2 bases and J by 4 bases. CDR3 sequence: CASSFNGGGAETQYF. The CDR3 region has the DNA TGTGCCAGCAGCTTCAATGGCGGGGGGGCAGAGACCCAGTACTTC.

The CDR3 sequence: CASSLGQGDYGYTF. The CDR3 bases are TGTGCCAGCAGCTTAGGCCAGGGGGACTATGGCTACACCTTC. The chain has TRBV13 and TRBJ1-2; 7 positions agree with TRBD1. CDR3 size: 14 residues. The V and J ends lost 0 bases and 3 bases, in that order; junction bases with no gene match: 1. Germline CDR1 and CDR2: PRHDT and FYEKMQ (reference sequence).

V gene TRBV7-9 combines with J gene TRBJ1-6, with 9 bases lining up with TRBD1. The CDR3 is 15 residues long. V lost 5 bases, J lost 7 bases, and 6 bases stayed unmatched. Germline V gene sequence: CDR1 SEHNR, CDR2 FQNEAQ (reference sequence). CDR3 sequence: CASSPTGQGNSPLHF. The CDR3 DNA follows: TGTGCCAGCAGCCCTACGGGACAGGGAAATTCACCCCTCCACTTT. The full variable domain, its missing parts supplied by reference TRBV7-9 and TRBJ1-6, is DTGVSQNPRHKITKRGQNVTFRCDPISEHNRLYWYRQTLGQGPEFLTYFQNEAQLEKSRLLSDRFSAERPKGSFSTLEIQRTEQGDSAMYLCASSPTGQGNSPLHFGNGTRLTVT.

The V and J genes are TRBV5-3 and TRBJ2-1; possible D gene TRBD2, 6 bases. TRBV5-3 is noted as an ORF with a role that remains uncertain. V gave up 2 bases and J gave up 9 bases, with 21 bases separating them. The CDR3 runs to 16 residues. The CDR3 bases are TGTGCCAGAAGCTTACGAGGATACAGTGCCGGGAGTGAGCAGTTCTTC. Its protein is CARSLRGYSAGSEQFF.

The rearrangement joins TRBV2 to TRBJ2-7; 8 nucleotides match TRBD1. Looked up from germline, CDR1 is SNHLY and CDR2 is FYNNEI. The CDR3 is 16 amino acids. J was trimmed by 4 bases and V by 3 bases; bases with no gene match: 11. The CDR3 protein is CASSDYTGGNKYEQYF. For the CDR3, the DNA is TGTGCCAGCAGTGACTACACAGGGGGGAATAAATACGAGCAGTACTTC.

The chain uses TRBV2 and TRBJ2-3, with 7 bases aligning to TRBD2. Germline V gene data show CDR1 as SNHLY and CDR2 as FYNNEI. Unmatched junction bases numbered 5, after V lost 7 bases and J lost 4 bases. The CDR3 loop spans 13 amino acids. CDR3 residues: CASKLRESDTQYF. CDR3 nucleotides: TGTGCCAGCAAATTGCGGGAGTCAGATACGCAGTATTTT.